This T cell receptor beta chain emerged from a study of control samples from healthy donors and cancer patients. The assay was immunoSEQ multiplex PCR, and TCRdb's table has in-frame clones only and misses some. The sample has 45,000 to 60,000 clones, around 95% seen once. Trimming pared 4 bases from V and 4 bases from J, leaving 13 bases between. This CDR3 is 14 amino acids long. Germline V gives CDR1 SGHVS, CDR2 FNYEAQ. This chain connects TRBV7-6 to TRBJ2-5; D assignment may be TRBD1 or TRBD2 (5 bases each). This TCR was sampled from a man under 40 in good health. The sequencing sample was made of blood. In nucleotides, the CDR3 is TGTGCCAGCAGCTCGGGACCAACCAGAGAGACCCAGTACTTC. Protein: CASSSGPTRETQYF.